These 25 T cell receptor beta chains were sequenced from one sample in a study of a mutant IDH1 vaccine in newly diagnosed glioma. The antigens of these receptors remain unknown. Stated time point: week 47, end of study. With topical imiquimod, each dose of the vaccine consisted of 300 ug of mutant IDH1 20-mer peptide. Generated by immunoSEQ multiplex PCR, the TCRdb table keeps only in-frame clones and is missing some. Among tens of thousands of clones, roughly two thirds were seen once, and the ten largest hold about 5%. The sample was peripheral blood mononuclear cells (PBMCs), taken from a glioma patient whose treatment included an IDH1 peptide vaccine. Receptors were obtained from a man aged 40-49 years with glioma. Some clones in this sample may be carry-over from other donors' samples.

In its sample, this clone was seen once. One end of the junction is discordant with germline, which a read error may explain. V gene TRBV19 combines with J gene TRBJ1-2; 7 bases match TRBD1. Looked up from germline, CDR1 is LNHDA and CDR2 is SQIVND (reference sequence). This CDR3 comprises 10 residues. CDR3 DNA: TGTGCCAGTGGACAGGCCCGAAGGTCCTTC. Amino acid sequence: CASGQARRSF.

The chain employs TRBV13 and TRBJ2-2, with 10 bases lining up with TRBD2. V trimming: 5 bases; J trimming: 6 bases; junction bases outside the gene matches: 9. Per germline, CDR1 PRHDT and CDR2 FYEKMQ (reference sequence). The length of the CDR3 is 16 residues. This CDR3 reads CASSASLAGASGELFF. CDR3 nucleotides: TGTGCCAGCAGCGCGTCTCTAGCGGGGGCTTCCGGGGAGCTGTTTTTT. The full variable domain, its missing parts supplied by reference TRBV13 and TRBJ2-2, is AAGVIQSPRHLIKEKRETATLKCYPIPRHDTVYWYQQGPGQDPQFLISFYEKMQSDKGSIPDRFSAQQFSDYHSELNMSSLELGDSALYFCASSASLAGASGELFFGEGSRLTVL.

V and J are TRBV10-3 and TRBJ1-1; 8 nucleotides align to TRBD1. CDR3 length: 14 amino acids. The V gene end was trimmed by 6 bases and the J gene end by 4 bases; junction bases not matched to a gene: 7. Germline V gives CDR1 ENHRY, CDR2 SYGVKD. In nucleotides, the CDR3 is TGTGCCATCAGGACGACAGGGGACGGCACTGAAGCTTTCTTT. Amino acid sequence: CAIRTTGDGTEAFF.

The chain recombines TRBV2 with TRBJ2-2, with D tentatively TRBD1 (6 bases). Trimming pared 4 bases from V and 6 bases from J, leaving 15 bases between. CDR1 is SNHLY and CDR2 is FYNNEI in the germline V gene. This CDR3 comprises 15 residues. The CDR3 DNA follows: TGTGCCAGCAGTGGACAGGCGGGTTTCGCCGGGGAGCTGTTTTTT. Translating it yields CASSGQAGFAGELFF. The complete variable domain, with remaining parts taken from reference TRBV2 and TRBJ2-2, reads EPEVTQTPSHQVTQMGQEVILRCVPISNHLYFYWYRQILGQKVEFLVSFYNNEISEKSEIFDDQFSVERPDGSNFTLKIRSTKLEDSAMYFCASSGQAGFAGELFFGEGSRLTVL.

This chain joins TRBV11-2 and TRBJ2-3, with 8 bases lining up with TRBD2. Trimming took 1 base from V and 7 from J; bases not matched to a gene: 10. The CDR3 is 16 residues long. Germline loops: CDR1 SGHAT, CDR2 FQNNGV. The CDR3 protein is CASSLGGGGLGNTQYF. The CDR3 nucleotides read TGTGCCAGCAGCTTAGGGGGTGGGGGACTAGGGAATACGCAGTATTTT.

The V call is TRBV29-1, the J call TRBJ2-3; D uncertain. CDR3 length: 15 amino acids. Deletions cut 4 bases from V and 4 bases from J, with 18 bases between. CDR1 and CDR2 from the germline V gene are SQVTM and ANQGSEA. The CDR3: CSVVELIGPADTQYF. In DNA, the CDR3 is TGCAGCGTTGTGGAACTAATCGGACCGGCAGATACGCAGTATTTT.

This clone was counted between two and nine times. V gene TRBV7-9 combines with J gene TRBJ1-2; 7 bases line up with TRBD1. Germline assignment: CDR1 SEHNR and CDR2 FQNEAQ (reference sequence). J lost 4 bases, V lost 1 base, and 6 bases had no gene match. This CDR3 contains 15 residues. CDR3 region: CASSLEAAGGYGYTF. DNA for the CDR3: TGTGCCAGCAGCTTAGAGGCGGCAGGGGGCTATGGCTACACCTTC.

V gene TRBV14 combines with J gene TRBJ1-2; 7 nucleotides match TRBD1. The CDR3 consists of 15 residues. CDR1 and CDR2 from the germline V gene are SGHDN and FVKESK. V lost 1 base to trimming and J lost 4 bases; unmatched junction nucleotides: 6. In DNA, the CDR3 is TGTGCCAGCAGCCAAGGGAGGGACAGCAGCTATGGCTACACCTTC. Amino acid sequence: CASSQGRDSSYGYTF.

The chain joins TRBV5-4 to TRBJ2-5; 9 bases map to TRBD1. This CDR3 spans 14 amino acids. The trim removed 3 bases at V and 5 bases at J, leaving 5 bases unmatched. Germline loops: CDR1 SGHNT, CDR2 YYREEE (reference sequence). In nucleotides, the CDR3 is TGTGCCAGCAGCTACCGGGACAGGGTGGAGACCCAGTACTTC. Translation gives CASSYRDRVETQYF.

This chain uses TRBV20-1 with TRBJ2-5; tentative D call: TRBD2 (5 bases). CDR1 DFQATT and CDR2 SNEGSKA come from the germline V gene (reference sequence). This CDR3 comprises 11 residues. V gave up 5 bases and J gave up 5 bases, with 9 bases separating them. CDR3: CSAEDWETQYF. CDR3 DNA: TGCAGTGCTGAGGACTGGGAGACCCAGTACTTC.

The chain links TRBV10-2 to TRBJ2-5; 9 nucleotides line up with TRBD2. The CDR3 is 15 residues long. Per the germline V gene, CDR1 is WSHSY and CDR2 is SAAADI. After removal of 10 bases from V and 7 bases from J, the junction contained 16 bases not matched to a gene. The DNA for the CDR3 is TGCGCCACCCGGGGAGCGGGGGGTCCCGTGGGGACCCAGTACTTC. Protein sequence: CATRGAGGPVGTQYF.

The CDR3 sequence: CASSQETSGSYEQYF. CDR3 nucleotides: TGTGCCAGCAGCCAAGAAACTAGCGGCTCCTACGAGCAGTACTTC. The chain has TRBV4-2 and TRBJ2-7; 8 nucleotides line up with TRBD2. Unmatched junction bases numbered 1, after V lost 0 bases and J lost 0 bases. Germline V CDR1 and CDR2: LGHNA, YNFKEQ. The CDR3 spans 15 residues.

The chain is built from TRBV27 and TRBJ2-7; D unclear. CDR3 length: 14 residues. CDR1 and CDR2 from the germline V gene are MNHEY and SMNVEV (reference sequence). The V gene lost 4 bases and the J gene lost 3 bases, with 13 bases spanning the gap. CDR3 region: CASSSRTLGYEQYF. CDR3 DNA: TGTGCCAGCAGTTCGCGGACCCTAGGCTACGAGCAGTACTTC.

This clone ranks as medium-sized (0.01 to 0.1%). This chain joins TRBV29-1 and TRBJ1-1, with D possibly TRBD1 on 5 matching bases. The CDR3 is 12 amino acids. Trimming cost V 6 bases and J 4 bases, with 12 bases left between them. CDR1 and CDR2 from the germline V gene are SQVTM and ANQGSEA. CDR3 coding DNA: TGCAGCGTCCAGGGTAGCGGCACTGAAGCTTTCTTT. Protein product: CSVQGSGTEAFF.

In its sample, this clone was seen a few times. The CDR3 loop reads CASAPHEAYEQYF. CDR3 bases: TGTGCCAGCGCACCCCACGAAGCCTACGAGCAGTACTTC. The rearrangement joins TRBV7-2 to TRBJ2-7; the D is unclear. Germline V lookup: CDR1 SGHTA, CDR2 FQGNSA. The CDR3 is 13 residues long. The germline V and J ends were trimmed by 8 bases and 2 bases, with 13 bases remaining between them.

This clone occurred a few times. The CDR3 spells CATSRRDRTNYGYTF. Here the CDR3 DNA reads TGTGCCACCAGCAGGAGGGACAGGACTAACTATGGCTACACCTTC. The chain is built from TRBV15 and TRBJ1-2, with 8 bases identical to TRBD1. The germline V gene encodes CDR1 LNHNV and CDR2 YYDKDF (reference sequence). V trimming: 3 bases; J trimming: 0 bases; junction bases outside the gene matches: 3. The CDR3 has 15 residues.

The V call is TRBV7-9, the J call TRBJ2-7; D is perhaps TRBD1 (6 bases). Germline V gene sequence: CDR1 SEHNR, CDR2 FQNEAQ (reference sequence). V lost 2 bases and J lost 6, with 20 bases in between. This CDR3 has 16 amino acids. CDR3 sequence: CASSLPLRAGVTEQYF. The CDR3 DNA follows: TGTGCCAGCAGCTTACCATTACGGGCAGGGGTTACCGAGCAGTACTTC. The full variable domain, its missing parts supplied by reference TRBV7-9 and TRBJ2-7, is DTGVSQNPRHKITKRGQNVTFRCDPISEHNRLYWYRQTLGQGPEFLTYFQNEAQLEKSRLLSDRFSAERPKGSFSTLEIQRTEQGDSAMYLCASSLPLRAGVTEQYFGPGTRLTVT.

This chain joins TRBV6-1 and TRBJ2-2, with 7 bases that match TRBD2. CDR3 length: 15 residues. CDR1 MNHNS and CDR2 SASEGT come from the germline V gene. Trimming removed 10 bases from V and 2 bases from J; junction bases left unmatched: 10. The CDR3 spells CATLWGGTNTGELFF. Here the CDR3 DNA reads TGTGCCACCCTATGGGGGGGGACCAACACCGGGGAGCTGTTTTTT.

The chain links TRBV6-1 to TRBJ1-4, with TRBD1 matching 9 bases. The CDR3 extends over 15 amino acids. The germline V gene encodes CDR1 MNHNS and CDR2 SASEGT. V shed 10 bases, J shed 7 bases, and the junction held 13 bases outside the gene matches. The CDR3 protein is CATSNPGQGPEKLFF. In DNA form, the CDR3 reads TGTGCCACCTCAAATCCGGGACAGGGCCCTGAAAAACTGTTTTTT.

DNA for the CDR3: TGCGCCAGCAGCCCGGGCGGACTAGCGGGGGGCGAAGAGCAGTACTTC. Amino acids: CASSPGGLAGGEEQYF. The J gene is TRBJ2-7, the V gene TRBV5-1, with 14 bases lining up with TRBD2. Germline lookup yields CDR1 SGHRS and CDR2 YFSETQ. CDR3 length: 16 amino acids. Trimming removed 4 bases from V and 7 bases from J; junction bases left unmatched: 10. The variable domain in full, with the rest retrieved from reference TRBV5-1 and TRBJ2-7, is KAGVTQTPRYLIKTRGQQVTLSCSPISGHRSVSWYQQTPGQGLQFLFEYFSETQRNKGNFPGRFSGRQFSNSRSEMNVSTLELGDSALYLCASSPGGLAGGEEQYFGPGTRLTVT.

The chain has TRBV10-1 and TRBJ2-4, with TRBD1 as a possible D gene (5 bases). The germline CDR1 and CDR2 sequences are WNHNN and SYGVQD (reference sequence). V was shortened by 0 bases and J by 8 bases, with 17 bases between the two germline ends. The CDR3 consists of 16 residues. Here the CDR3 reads CASSESGVGARDIQYF. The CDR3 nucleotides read TGCGCCAGCAGTGAGTCGGGTGTAGGGGCTCGGGACATTCAGTACTTC.

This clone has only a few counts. The CDR3 sequence: CASSQEAVTGRKEKLFF. The CDR3, as DNA: TGTGCCAGCAGCCAAGAGGCGGTAACAGGGAGGAAAGAAAAACTGTTTTTT. The chain combines TRBV4-2 with TRBJ1-4, with a possible D match to TRBD1 (6 bases). This CDR3 has 17 residues. Trimming took 0 bases from V and 8 from J, leaving 19 bases between them. Germline V gene lookup returns CDR1 LGHNA and CDR2 YNFKEQ.

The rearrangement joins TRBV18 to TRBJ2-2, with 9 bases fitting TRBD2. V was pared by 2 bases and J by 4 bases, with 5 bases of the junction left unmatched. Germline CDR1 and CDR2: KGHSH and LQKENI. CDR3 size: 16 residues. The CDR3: CASSPLSSGATGELFF. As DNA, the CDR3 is TGTGCCAGCTCACCATTGTCTAGCGGGGCCACCGGGGAGCTGTTTTTT. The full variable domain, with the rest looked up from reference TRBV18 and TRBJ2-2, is NAGVMQNPRHLVRRRGQEARLRCSPMKGHSHVYWYRQLPEEGLKFMVYLQKENIIDESGMPKERFSAEFPKEGPSILRIQQVVRGDSAAYFCASSPLSSGATGELFFGEGSRLTVL.

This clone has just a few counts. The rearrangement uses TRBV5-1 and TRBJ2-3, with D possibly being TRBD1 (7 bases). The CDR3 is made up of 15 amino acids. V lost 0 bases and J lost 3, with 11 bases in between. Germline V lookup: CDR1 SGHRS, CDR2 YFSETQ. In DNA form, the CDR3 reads TGCGCCAGCAGCTTGGATCCAGGGGGGACAGATACGCAGTATTTT. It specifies CASSLDPGGTDTQYF.

The CDR3 sequence is CASSEKMYQETQYF. CDR3 nucleotides: TGCGCCAGCAGTGAGAAGATGTACCAAGAGACCCAGTACTTC. The chain carries TRBV10-1 and TRBJ2-5; D is unresolved. CDR1 and CDR2 (germline): WNHNN, SYGVQD (reference sequence). Deletions cut 2 bases from V and 0 bases from J, with 7 bases between. This CDR3 comprises 14 residues.